This T cell receptor beta chain was identified in a study of chemoradiotherapy in HPV16-positive cancers. Study-wide results and caveats: HPV-specific T cells were functionally defined from only a couple of HPV16-positive patients. Non-HPV-specific T cells did not expand in tumors during treatment, whereas candidate HPV-specific clones and E7-related motifs did.

The protocol was immunoSEQ multiplex PCR, while the TCRdb copy is restricted to in-frame clones and leaves out a portion. The sample lists about 33,000 clones, 86% occurring once. Germline assignment: CDR1 MDHEN and CDR2 SYDVKM. V was pared by 10 bases and J by 5 bases, with 5 bases between. The CDR3 contains 10 residues. Over chemoradiotherapy, repertoires were sampled more than once. Points on this clone: Its antigen is as yet unknown.

This chain joins TRBV28 and TRBJ1-4; no clear D gene. This receptor was obtained from a human donor with HPV-associated anogenital cancer. The starting material was blood, obtained from a patient who underwent chemoradiotherapy. For the CDR3, the DNA is TGTGCCACCGGGAATGAAAAACTGTTTTTT. It translates to CATGNEKLFF.